These 14 T cell receptor beta chains were sequenced from one sample in a study of PD-1 blockade in classical Hodgkin lymphoma. Measured with immunoSEQ multiplex PCR; TCRdb has only the in-frame clones, and not every one. In the table there are more than 90,000 clones, around 78% of which are singletons. The time point is: cycle 4 day 1 (C4D1), after more than five weeks of nivolumab. Exposure to brentuximab vedotin varied, and each patient had relapsed following autologous stem cell transplantation. The starting material was peripheral blood mononuclear cells (PBMCs), obtained before the fourth cycle of nivolumab. The receptors originated from a human donor with classical Hodgkin lymphoma.

A single count supports this clone. The chain employs TRBV7-9 and TRBJ1-5; TRBD1 might be the D (6 bases). CDR1 and CDR2 (germline): SEHNR, FQNEAQ (reference sequence). Trimming took off 0 bases at V and 5 bases at J, with 14 bases between the two ends. The CDR3 is made up of 16 amino acids. CDR3 protein: CASSLAGTGRDQPQHF. CDR3 nucleotide sequence: TGTGCCAGCAGCTTAGCGGGTACAGGGAGGGATCAGCCCCAGCATTTT.

The rearrangement links TRBV5-1 to TRBJ2-2, with 9 bases aligning to TRBD2. CDR1 and CDR2 from the germline V gene are SGHRS and YFSETQ. V was clipped by 4 bases and J by 1 base; unmatched bases: 2. CDR3 size: 15 residues. The CDR3 sequence: CASSTTSGNTGELFF. In DNA, the CDR3 is TGCGCCAGCAGCACGACTAGCGGGAACACCGGGGAGCTGTTTTTT.

This clone was counted between two and nine times. The chain joins TRBV19 to TRBJ1-3, with a tentative D call TRBD1 (5 bases). Trimming took 7 bases from V and 0 from J, leaving 16 bases between them. In germline, CDR1 is LNHDA, CDR2 SQIVND (reference sequence). CDR3 length: 16 amino acids. The CDR3 DNA sequence: TGTGCCAGTAACGTGGGGCAGGCCTACTCTGGAAACACCATATATTTT. Translated: CASNVGQAYSGNTIYF.

In this sample, this clone turned up a few times. V and J are TRBV5-4 and TRBJ2-3; TRBD2 agrees at 7 bases. V shed 4 bases and J 6 bases; nucleotides not matched to a gene: 8. Germline V gene sequence: CDR1 SGHNT, CDR2 YYREEE (reference sequence). This CDR3 comprises 14 residues. CDR3 sequence (DNA): TGTGCCAGCAGCCCCGGTGGGGAGGGCGATACGCAGTATTTT. Its protein is CASSPGGEGDTQYF.

The rearrangement links TRBV6-5 to TRBJ2-5; the D is unclear. This CDR3 is 13 amino acids long. V gave up 5 bases and J gave up 1 base, with 8 bases separating them. Germline V CDR1 and CDR2: MNHEY, SVGAGI. This chain's CDR3 is CASSTTVQETQYF. The CDR3 DNA is TGTGCCAGCAGTACAACTGTCCAAGAGACCCAGTACTTC.

V gene TRBV6-1 combines with J gene TRBJ1-2; no reliable D call. There are 13 residues in the CDR3. Germline V gene lookup returns CDR1 MNHNS and CDR2 SASEGT. The ends were cut back, 2 bases at V and 2 bases at J, with 6 bases in the middle. The CDR3 loop reads CASSEMTNYGYTF. In nucleotides, the CDR3 is TGTGCCAGCAGTGAAATGACAAACTATGGCTACACCTTC.

The J gene is TRBJ1-5, the V gene TRBV10-3; D is uncertain. The germline gives CDR1 ENHRY, CDR2 SYGVKD. The V and J ends lost 7 bases and 6 bases respectively, with 13 bases between them. The CDR3 sequence is 13 residues long. The CDR3 sequence is CAIKTDLGQPQHF. The CDR3 coding sequence is TGTGCCATCAAAACAGACCTAGGTCAGCCCCAGCATTTT.

The rearrangement uses TRBV4-3 and TRBJ2-5; D unclear. This CDR3 has 14 amino acids. V was cut by 1 base and J by 0 bases, with 6 bases left in between. The germline V gene has CDR1 LGHNA and CDR2 YSLEER. CDR3 residues: CASSQGVDQETQYF. CDR3 coding DNA: TGCGCCAGCAGCCAAGGGGTAGACCAAGAGACCCAGTACTTC.

This clone came up many times. The chain uses TRBV5-5 and TRBJ1-2; no clear D gene. V was shortened by 5 bases and J by 4 bases, with 12 bases between the two germline ends. Germline loops: CDR1 SGHKS, CDR2 YYEKEE (reference sequence). The CDR3 runs to 13 residues. CDR3 DNA sequence: TGTGCCAGCAGTACATGGGGAGCCTATGGCTACACCTTC. This translates into CASSTWGAYGYTF.

J is TRBJ2-2 and V is TRBV6-5, with 10 bases identical to TRBD1. The V gene end was trimmed by 2 bases and the J gene end by 6 bases; junction bases not matched to a gene: 3. This CDR3 spans 15 amino acids. In germline, CDR1 is MNHEY, CDR2 SVGAGI. The CDR3 reads CASSYRQGAAGELFF. DNA for the CDR3: TGTGCCAGCAGTTACCGACAGGGGGCCGCCGGGGAGCTGTTTTTT.

The chain employs TRBV2 and TRBJ1-2; 11 bases fit TRBD1. V was pared by 6 bases and J by 5 bases, with 11 bases of the junction left unmatched. The CDR3 runs to 16 residues. Germline CDR1 reads SNHLY; CDR2 reads FYNNEI. In DNA, the CDR3 is TGTGCCAGCAGAGGGGGACCCGGGACAGGGGGGTATGGCTACACCTTC. This codes for CASRGGPGTGGYGYTF.

This chain uses TRBV28 with TRBJ1-1, with TRBD1 matching over 9 bases. The CDR3 sequence is 15 residues long. V shed 6 bases, J shed 4 bases, and the junction held 9 bases outside the gene matches. Germline V gives CDR1 MDHEN, CDR2 SYDVKM. CDR3 coding DNA: TGTGCCAGCAGCCTCGACAGGGGGTTGCGCACTGAAGCTTTCTTT. Protein: CASSLDRGLRTEAFF.

This clone showed up just once. The V and J genes are TRBV6-1 and TRBJ1-5; D uncertain. CDR1 and CDR2 (germline): MNHNS, SASEGT. The CDR3 is made up of 13 amino acids. Trimming stripped 2 bases from V and 10 bases from J, with 12 bases between. CDR3 protein: CASSERREEPQHF. The CDR3 coding sequence is TGTGCCAGCAGTGAAAGAAGGGAGGAACCCCAGCATTTT.

This chain uses TRBV4-2 with TRBJ2-1; D remains ambiguous. This CDR3 is built from 15 residues. Germline loops: CDR1 LGHNA, CDR2 YNFKEQ. V was trimmed by 6 bases and J by 5 bases, leaving 17 bases between them. This chain's CDR3 is CASSPLRQSNNEQFF. The CDR3 DNA is TGTGCCAGCAGTCCCCTGAGGCAGAGTAACAATGAGCAGTTCTTC.